The 17 T cell receptor beta chains given below trace back to one sample, sequenced in a study of cytomegalovirus exposure and HLA in healthy donors. A multiplex PCR was run with 60 Vbeta primers and 13 Jbeta primers. Sequencing was performed with immunoSEQ multiplex PCR; in TCRdb, only in-frame clones are kept and a portion is missing. The sample contains about 140,000 clones, around 90% of which appear only once. The material sequenced was PBMCs. These receptors were obtained from a woman aged 40 to 50 in good health and CMV-seronegative.

On this clone itself: The junction and the germline gene differ at one end; a read error may be behind it. CDR3 sequence reads: CSSSQTSYEQYF. The CDR3 DNA sequence: TGTTCCAGCAGCCAGACATCCTACGAGCAGTACTTC. The chain employs TRBV7-9 and TRBJ2-7; D is unclear. CDR3 length: 12 residues. The germline V gene has CDR1 SEHNR and CDR2 FQNEAQ (reference sequence).

The gene calls are TRBV6-1 and TRBJ2-3; 10 bases align to TRBD2. Germline V gives CDR1 MNHNS, CDR2 SASEGT. The CDR3 loop spans 19 amino acids. Trimming took 4 bases from V and 0 from J; bases not matched to a gene: 13. CDR3 residues: CASSVVLAGEGLSTDTQYF. The CDR3, as DNA: TGTGCCAGCAGTGTGGTGCTAGCGGGAGAAGGGCTAAGCACAGATACGCAGTATTTT.

The chain recombines TRBV30 with TRBJ1-1; D is unclear. Between the trimmed V and J ends, which lost 1 base and 9 bases, there was a span of 12 bases. The germline CDR1 and CDR2 sequences are GTSNPN and SVGIG (reference sequence). The CDR3 extends over 12 amino acids. CDR3 nucleotide sequence: TGTGCCTGGAGTGATGATGCAGAAAAAGCTTTCTTT. It encodes CAWSDDAEKAFF. Complete variable domain (other parts from reference TRBV30 and TRBJ1-1): SQTIHQWPATLVQPVGSPLSLECTVEGTSNPNLYWYRQAAGRGLQLLFYSVGIGQISSEVPQNLSASRPQDRQFILSSKKLLLSDSGFYLCAWSDDAEKAFFGQGTRLTVV.

This clone has a single count. Sequence at one end of the junction differs from germline and may be a read error. The rearrangement uses TRBV7-9 and TRBJ1-2, with D uncertain. Germline V gives CDR1 SEHNR, CDR2 FQNEAQ (reference sequence). There are 16 residues in the CDR3. CDR3 residues: CSSSHHRLDSNYGYTF. For the CDR3, the DNA is TGTTCCAGCAGCCATCATAGACTGGACTCTAACTATGGCTACACCTTC.

The J gene is TRBJ1-2, the V gene TRBV10-1, with a possible D match to TRBD1 (5 bases). V lost 9 bases and J 2 bases, leaving 13 bases between the germline ends. Germline CDR1 WNHNN, CDR2 SYGVQD (reference sequence). The CDR3 consists of 13 residues. CDR3 sequence: CASTRDLNYGYTF. The CDR3 nucleotides are TGCGCCAGTACCCGGGACTTAAACTATGGCTACACCTTC.

The CDR3 coding sequence is TGTGCCAGCAGTAATGCGGGGAGCTCCTACGAGCAGTACTTC. Amino acid sequence: CASSNAGSSYEQYF. The chain joins TRBV6-5 to TRBJ2-7, with D maybe TRBD2 (6 bases). V was pared by 5 bases and J by 0 bases, with 11 bases between. The CDR3 is 14 residues long. Germline values: CDR1 MNHEY, CDR2 SVGAGI.

The chain couples TRBV18 to TRBJ1-4; D unclear. Germline V gene lookup returns CDR1 KGHSH and CDR2 LQKENI. CDR3 length: 14 residues. The V gene lost 3 bases and the J gene lost 8 bases, with 13 bases spanning the gap. The CDR3 DNA is TGTGCCAGCTCACCCGGCCAGCCTAGGGAAAAACTGTTTTTT. Translating gives CASSPGQPREKLFF.

This clone occurred a few times. The chain couples TRBV6-6 to TRBJ2-7; 8 bases fit TRBD1. Germline V lookup: CDR1 MNHNY, CDR2 SVGAGI (reference sequence). The trim removed 0 bases at V and 6 bases at J, leaving 4 bases unmatched. This CDR3 comprises 14 residues. Here the CDR3 DNA reads TGTGCCAGCAGTTACTCCGGACAGGGAGGCGAGCAGTACTTC. It codes for CASSYSGQGGEQYF.

CDR3 DNA: TGTGCCAGTGGGTTCGGGACTAGCGGAGACAATGAGCAGTTCTTC. Translation gives CASGFGTSGDNEQFF. The chain uses TRBV6-1 and TRBJ2-1, with 11 nucleotides matching TRBD2. V lost 9 bases, J lost 5 bases, and 9 bases stayed unmatched. The germline CDR1 and CDR2 sequences are MNHNS and SASEGT. The CDR3 covers 15 residues.

The chain couples TRBV5-5 to TRBJ2-1; perhaps TRBD2 as D (6 bases). CDR1 and CDR2 from the germline V gene are SGHKS and YYEKEE (reference sequence). V shed 4 bases and J shed 10 bases, with 12 bases lying between them. The CDR3 length is 12 residues. The CDR3 loop is CASSPQSGEQFF. CDR3 DNA sequence: TGTGCCAGCAGCCCCCAGAGCGGGGAGCAGTTCTTC.

The chain is built from TRBV6-1 and TRBJ1-4, with 8 positions matching TRBD1. Germline V gene lookup returns CDR1 MNHNS and CDR2 SASEGT. With 6 bases clipped from V and 7 bases from J, the junction kept 7 bases outside the gene matches. The length of the CDR3 is 14 residues. The CDR3: CASREGTGGEKLFF. The CDR3 nucleotides read TGTGCCAGCAGAGAGGGTACAGGGGGTGAAAAACTGTTTTTT.

CDR3 DNA: TGTGCCAGCAGTTCGGACAGGCGGGAGCAGTACTTC. It translates to CASSSDRREQYF. The V gene is TRBV28, the J gene TRBJ2-7, with 7 bases aligning to TRBD1. This CDR3 is built from 12 residues. The trim removed 4 bases at V and 7 bases at J, leaving 4 bases unmatched. Germline loops: CDR1 MDHEN, CDR2 SYDVKM.

This chain links TRBV2 with TRBJ1-1; no clear D gene. Trimming shortened V by 6 bases and J by 1 base, and 9 bases separated the two germline ends. The CDR3 is made up of 13 amino acids. CDR1 and CDR2 from the germline V gene are SNHLY and FYNNEI. CDR3 amino acids: CASRLYSNTEAFF. CDR3 in DNA: TGTGCCAGCAGACTCTACTCGAACACTGAAGCTTTCTTT.

The J gene is TRBJ2-7, the V gene TRBV6-5; TRBD2 is a possible D gene (5 bases). CDR1 is MNHEY and CDR2 is SVGAGI in the germline V gene. CDR3 length: 15 residues. V was shortened by 0 bases and J by 4 bases, with 13 bases between the two germline ends. In nucleotides, the CDR3 is TGTGCCAGCAGTTACTCCCAGGTCCCGGGGTACGAGCAGTACTTC. It translates to CASSYSQVPGYEQYF.

The V and J genes are TRBV5-1 and TRBJ1-1; D is undetermined. This CDR3 contains 14 residues. Trimming cost V 2 bases and J 3 bases, with 11 bases left between them. From germline, CDR1 is SGHRS and CDR2 YFSETQ. The CDR3 region has the DNA TGCGCCAGCAGCTTTATCACCGGAGACACTGAAGCTTTCTTT. Its translation: CASSFITGDTEAFF.

The chain links TRBV6-6 to TRBJ2-7; weak D call: TRBD2 (6 bases). The germline V gene encodes CDR1 MNHNY and CDR2 SVGAGI (reference sequence). This CDR3 has 12 amino acids. Trimming took off 8 bases at V and 2 bases at J, with 10 bases between the two ends. This CDR3 is CASRGNPYEQYF. In DNA form, the CDR3 reads TGTGCCAGCCGGGGGAACCCCTACGAGCAGTACTTC.

The chain combines TRBV6-1 with TRBJ1-5, with D unclear. The CDR3 runs 13 residues. From germline, CDR1 is MNHNS and CDR2 SASEGT. The ends were cut back, 4 bases at V and 7 bases at J, with 11 bases in the middle. CDR3 protein: CASSVEGRQPQHF. The CDR3 nucleotides are TGTGCCAGCAGTGTTGAGGGAAGGCAGCCCCAGCATTTT.